This T cell receptor (beta chain) was captured by sequencing in a study of shared clonotypes between healthy human individuals. Turning to this clone: Antigen: not known.

The study's findings and limits: Depth was large, yet rarefaction showed that sorted-subset sequencing was incomplete.

TCRdb's copy holds only in-frame clones and misses some; the assay was immunoSEQ multiplex PCR. The table has millions of clones, 85% to 95% seen once. This clonotype was obtained from a man in his late teens or twenties in good health. What was sequenced was naive CD4+ T cells sorted from blood. Described subset: CD45RA+ positively selected.

The CDR3 region is CASSRDRASHNEQFF. Here the CDR3 DNA reads TGTGCCAGCAGTCGGGACAGGGCCTCTCACAATGAGCAGTTCTTC. The genes are TRBV6-6 and TRBJ2-1; 9 nucleotides align to TRBD1. V lost 5 bases, J lost 5 bases, and 7 bases stayed unmatched. Looked up from germline, CDR1 is MNHNY and CDR2 is SVGAGI (reference sequence). This CDR3 is 15 amino acids long.